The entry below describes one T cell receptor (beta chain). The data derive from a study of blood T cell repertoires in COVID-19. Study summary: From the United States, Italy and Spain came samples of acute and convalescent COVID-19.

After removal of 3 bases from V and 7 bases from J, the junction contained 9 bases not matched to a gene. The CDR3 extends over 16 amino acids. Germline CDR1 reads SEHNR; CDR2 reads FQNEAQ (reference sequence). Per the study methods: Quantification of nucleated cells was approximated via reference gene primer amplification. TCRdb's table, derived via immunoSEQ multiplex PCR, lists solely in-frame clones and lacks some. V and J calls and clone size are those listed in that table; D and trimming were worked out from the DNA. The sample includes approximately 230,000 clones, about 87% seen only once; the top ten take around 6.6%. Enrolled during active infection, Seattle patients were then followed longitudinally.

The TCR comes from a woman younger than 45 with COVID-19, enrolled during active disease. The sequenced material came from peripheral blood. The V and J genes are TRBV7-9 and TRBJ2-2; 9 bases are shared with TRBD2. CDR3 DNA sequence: TGTGCCAGCAGCTTGGGAATTAGCGGGAGAGGCGGGGAGCTGTTTTTT. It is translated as CASSLGISGRGGELFF.